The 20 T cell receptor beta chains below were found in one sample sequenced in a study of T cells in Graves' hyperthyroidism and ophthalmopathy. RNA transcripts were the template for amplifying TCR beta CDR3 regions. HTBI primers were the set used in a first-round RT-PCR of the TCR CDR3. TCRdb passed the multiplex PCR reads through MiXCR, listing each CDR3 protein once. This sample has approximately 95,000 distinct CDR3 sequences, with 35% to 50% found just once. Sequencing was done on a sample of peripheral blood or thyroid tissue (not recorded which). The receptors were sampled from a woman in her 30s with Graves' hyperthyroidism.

CDR3 in amino acids: CSANRAQETQYF. In DNA form, the CDR3 reads TGCAGTGCAAACAGGGCCCAAGAGACCCAGTACTTC. This rearrangement joins TRBV20-1 to TRBJ2-5; possibly TRBD1 for D (6 bases). V lost 6 bases and J 1 base, leaving 9 bases between the germline ends. The CDR3 extends over 12 amino acids. CDR1 and CDR2 from the germline V gene are DFQATT and SNEGSKA (reference sequence).

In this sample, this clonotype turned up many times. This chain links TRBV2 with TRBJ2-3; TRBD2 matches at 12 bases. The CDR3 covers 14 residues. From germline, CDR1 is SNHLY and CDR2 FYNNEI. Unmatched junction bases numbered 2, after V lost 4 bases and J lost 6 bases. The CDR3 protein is CASSGTSGDDTQYF. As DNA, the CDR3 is TGTGCCAGCAGTGGGACTAGCGGGGATGATACGCAGTATTTT.

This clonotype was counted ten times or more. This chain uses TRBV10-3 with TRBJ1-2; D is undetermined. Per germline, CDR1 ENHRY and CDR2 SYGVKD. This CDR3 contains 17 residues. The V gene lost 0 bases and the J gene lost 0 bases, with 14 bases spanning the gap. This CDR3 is CAISESRGKASNYGYTF. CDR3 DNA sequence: TGTGCCATCAGTGAGTCGAGAGGGAAGGCATCTAACTATGGCTACACCTTC.

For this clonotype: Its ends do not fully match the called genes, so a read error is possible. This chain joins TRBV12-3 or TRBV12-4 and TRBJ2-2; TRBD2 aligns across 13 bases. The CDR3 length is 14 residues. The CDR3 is CASSRTSGSRGLLF. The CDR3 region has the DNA TGTGCCAGCAGCAGGACTAGCGGGAGTAGGGGGCTGCTTTTT.

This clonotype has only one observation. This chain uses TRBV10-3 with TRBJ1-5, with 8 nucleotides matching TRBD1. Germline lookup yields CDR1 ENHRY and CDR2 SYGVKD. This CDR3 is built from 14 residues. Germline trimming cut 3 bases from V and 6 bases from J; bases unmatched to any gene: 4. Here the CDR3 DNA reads TGTGCCATCAGTGATTCGGGACAGGTTCAGCCCCAGCATTTT. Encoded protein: CAISDSGQVQPQHF.

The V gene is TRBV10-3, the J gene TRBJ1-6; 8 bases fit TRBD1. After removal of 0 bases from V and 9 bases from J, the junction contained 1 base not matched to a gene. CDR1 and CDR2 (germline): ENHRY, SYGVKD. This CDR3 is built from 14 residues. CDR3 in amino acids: CAISESTGVSPLHF. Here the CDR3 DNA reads TGTGCCATCAGTGAGTCGACAGGGGTTTCACCCCTCCACTTT.

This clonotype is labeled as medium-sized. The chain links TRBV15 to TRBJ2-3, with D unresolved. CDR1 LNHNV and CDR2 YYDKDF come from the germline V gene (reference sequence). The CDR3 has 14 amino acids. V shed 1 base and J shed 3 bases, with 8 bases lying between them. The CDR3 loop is CATSRVRRTDTQYF. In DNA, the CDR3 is TGTGCCACCAGCAGAGTACGGCGTACAGATACGCAGTATTTT.

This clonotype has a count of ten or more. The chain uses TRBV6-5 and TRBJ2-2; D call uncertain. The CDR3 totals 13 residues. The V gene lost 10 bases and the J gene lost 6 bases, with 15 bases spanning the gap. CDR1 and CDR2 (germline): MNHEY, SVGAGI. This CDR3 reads CATCWGSSGELFF. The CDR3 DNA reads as TGTGCCACCTGCTGGGGATCTTCCGGGGAGCTGTTTTTT.

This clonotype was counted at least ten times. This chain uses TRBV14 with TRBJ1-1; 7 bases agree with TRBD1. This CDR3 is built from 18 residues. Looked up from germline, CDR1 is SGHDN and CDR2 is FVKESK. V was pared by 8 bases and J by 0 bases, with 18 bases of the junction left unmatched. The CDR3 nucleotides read TGTGCCAGCGGGCCCATTACAGGGGCGGCGAGAATGAACACTGAAGCTTTCTTT. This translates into CASGPITGAARMNTEAFF.

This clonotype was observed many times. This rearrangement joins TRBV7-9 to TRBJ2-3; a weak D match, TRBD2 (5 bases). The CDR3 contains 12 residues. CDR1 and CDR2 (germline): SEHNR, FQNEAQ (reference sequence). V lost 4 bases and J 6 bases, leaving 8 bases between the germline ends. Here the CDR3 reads CASSSGGDTQYF. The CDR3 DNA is TGTGCCAGCAGCTCAGGCGGGGATACGCAGTATTTT.

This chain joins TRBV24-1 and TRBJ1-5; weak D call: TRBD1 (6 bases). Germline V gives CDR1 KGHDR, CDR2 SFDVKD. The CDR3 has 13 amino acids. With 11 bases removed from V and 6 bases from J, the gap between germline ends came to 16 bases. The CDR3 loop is CASRRGASQPQHF. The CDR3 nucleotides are TGTGCCAGCAGGCGGGGGGCTAGTCAGCCCCAGCATTTT.

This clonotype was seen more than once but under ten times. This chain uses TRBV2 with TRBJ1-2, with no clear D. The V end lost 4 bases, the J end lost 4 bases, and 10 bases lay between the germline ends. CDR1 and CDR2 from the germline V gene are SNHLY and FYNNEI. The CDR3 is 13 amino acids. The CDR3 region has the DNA TGTGCCAGCAGTGCTAGGGAGGGCTATGGCTACACCTTC. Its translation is CASSAREGYGYTF. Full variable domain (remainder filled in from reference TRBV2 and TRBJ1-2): EPEVTQTPSHQVTQMGQEVILRCVPISNHLYFYWYRQILGQKVEFLVSFYNNEISEKSEIFDDQFSVERPDGSNFTLKIRSTKLEDSAMYFCASSAREGYGYTFGSGTRLTVV.

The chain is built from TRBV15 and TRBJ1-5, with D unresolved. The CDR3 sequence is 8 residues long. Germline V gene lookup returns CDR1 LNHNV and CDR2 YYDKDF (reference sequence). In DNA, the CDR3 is TGTAGCAATCAGCCCCAGCATTTT. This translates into CSNQPQHF.

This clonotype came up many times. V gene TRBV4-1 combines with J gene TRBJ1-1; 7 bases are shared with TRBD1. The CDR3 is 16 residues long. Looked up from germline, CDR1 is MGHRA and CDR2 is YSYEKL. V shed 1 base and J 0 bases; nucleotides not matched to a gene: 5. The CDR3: CASSQGPGTVNTEAFF. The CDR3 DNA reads TGCGCCAGCAGCCAAGGTCCCGGGACAGTGAACACTGAAGCTTTCTTT.

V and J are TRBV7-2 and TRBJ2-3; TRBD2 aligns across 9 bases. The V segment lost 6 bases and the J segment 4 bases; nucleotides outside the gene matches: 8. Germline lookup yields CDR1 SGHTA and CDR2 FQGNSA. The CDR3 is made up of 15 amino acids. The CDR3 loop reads CASSLGASGADTQYF. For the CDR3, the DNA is TGTGCCAGCAGTCTCGGGGCTAGCGGGGCAGATACGCAGTATTTT.

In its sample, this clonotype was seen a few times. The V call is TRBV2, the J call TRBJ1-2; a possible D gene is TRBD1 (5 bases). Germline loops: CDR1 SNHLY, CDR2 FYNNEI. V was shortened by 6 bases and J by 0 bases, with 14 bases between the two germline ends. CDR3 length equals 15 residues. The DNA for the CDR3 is TGTGCCAGCAGCGTAGGGGCAGGGCCTAACTATGGCTACACCTTC. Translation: CASSVGAGPNYGYTF.

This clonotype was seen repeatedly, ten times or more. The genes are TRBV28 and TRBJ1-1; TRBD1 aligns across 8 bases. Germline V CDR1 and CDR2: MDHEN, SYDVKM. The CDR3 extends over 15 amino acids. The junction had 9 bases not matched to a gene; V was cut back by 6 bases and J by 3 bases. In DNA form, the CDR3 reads TGTGCCAGCAGACGACAGGGGCCGTCAGACACTGAAGCTTTCTTT. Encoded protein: CASRRQGPSDTEAFF.

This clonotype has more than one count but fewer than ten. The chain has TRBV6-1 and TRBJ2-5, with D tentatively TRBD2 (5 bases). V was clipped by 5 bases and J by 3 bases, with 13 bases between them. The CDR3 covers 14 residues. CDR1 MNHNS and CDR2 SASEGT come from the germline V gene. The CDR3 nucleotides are TGTGCCAGCAGTCGGGCCGGAGGTGAAGAGACCCAGTACTTC. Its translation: CASSRAGGEETQYF.

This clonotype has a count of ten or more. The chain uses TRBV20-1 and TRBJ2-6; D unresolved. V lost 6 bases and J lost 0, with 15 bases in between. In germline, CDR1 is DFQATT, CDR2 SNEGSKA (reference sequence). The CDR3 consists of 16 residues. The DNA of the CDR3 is TGCAGTGCGGTGGGGTTTTCCTTCTCTGGGGCCAACGTCCTGACTTTC. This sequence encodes CSAVGFSFSGANVLTF.

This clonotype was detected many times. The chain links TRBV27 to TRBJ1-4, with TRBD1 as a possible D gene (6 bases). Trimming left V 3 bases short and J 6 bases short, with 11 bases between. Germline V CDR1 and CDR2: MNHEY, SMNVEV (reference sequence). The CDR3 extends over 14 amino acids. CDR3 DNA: TGTGCCAGCAGTTTGTACAGGGAGGATGAAAAACTGTTTTTT. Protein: CASSLYREDEKLFF.